One and the same sample provided the 21 T cell receptor beta chains below, sequenced in a study of Graves' ophthalmopathy and Graves' hyperthyroidism. CDR3 regions of TCR beta were amplified from RNA transcripts. HTBI primers were used in a first-round RT-PCR, which preceded a second-round multiplex PCR. Using its own MiXCR run on the multiplex PCR reads, TCRdb lists one record per CDR3 protein. The data contain roughly 420,000 distinct CDR3 sequences, around 20% of them singletons. Sequencing was performed on peripheral blood. These TCRs come from a woman aged 18-35 years with stable Graves' hyperthyroidism.

This clonotype came up many times. The chain uses TRBV2 and TRBJ1-1; 7 bases fit TRBD1. V dropped 6 bases and J dropped 6; count of bases not matched to a gene: 4. CDR1 is SNHLY and CDR2 is FYNNEI in the germline V gene. This CDR3 spans 12 amino acids. The CDR3 reads CASRTGFPEAFF. CDR3 bases: TGTGCCAGCAGGACAGGGTTCCCTGAAGCTTTCTTT.

This rearrangement joins TRBV11-3 to TRBJ2-5; 16 positions agree with TRBD2. The germline gives CDR1 SGHNT, CDR2 YENEEA. The CDR3 consists of 16 residues. V lost 5 bases, J lost 3 bases, and 3 bases stayed unmatched. CDR3 region: CASSAGTSGREETQYF. CDR3 nucleotide sequence: TGTGCCAGCAGCGCAGGGACTAGCGGGAGGGAAGAGACCCAGTACTTC.

This clonotype was seen a single time. This may come from a read error, since a much larger clone is one base off. The J gene is TRBJ1-1, the V gene TRBV20-1; D remains unclear. Per the germline V gene, CDR1 is DFQATT and CDR2 is SNEGSKA (reference sequence). The CDR3 spans 13 residues. CDR3 amino acids: CSARGDLNTEACF. CDR3 nucleotide sequence: TGCAGTGCTAGAGGCGACTTGAACACTGAAGCTTGCTTT.

This chain links TRBV6-2 or TRBV6-3 with TRBJ1-5; TRBD1 matches at 11 bases. V shed 6 bases, J shed 5 bases, and the junction held 6 bases outside the gene matches. Germline loops: CDR1 MNHEY, CDR2 SVGEGT. CDR3 length: 15 residues. This chain's CDR3 is CASSGQGANHQPQHF. In nucleotides, the CDR3 is TGTGCCAGCAGCGGACAGGGGGCGAATCATCAGCCCCAGCATTTT.

This clonotype has ten or more counts. The junction differs from germline at one of its ends, possibly a read error. This chain links TRBV30 with TRBJ1-5; 7 bases are shared with TRBD1. CDR1 and CDR2 from the germline V gene are GTSNPN and SVGIG (reference sequence). The CDR3 has 15 amino acids. CDR3 amino acids: CAWGVGQISSQPQHF. CDR3 DNA: TGTGCCTGGGGTGTGGGACAGATTAGCAGCCAGCCCCAGCATTTT.

This clonotype was seen at least ten times. The genes are TRBV20-1 and TRBJ2-5; 10 nucleotides line up with TRBD2. Germline CDR1 and CDR2: DFQATT and SNEGSKA (reference sequence). The CDR3 sequence is 14 residues long. Trimming cost V 1 base and J 1 base; bases outside gene matches: 0. The CDR3 bases are TGCAGTGCTAGAGGGACTAGCGGCCAAGAGACCCAGTACTTC. It translates to CSARGTSGQETQYF.

About this clonotype itself: Sequence at one end of the junction differs from germline and may be a read error. The DNA of the CDR3 is TGTGCCAGCAGCTTAGCCGCCGGGAGTTCCTACAATGAGAAGTTCTTC. Translating gives CASSLAAGSSYNEKFF. The chain has TRBV7-2 and TRBJ2-1; perhaps TRBD2 as D (6 bases). Per the germline V gene, CDR1 is SGHTA and CDR2 is FQGNSA. This CDR3 is 16 amino acids long.

This clonotype was picked up many times. The V gene is TRBV20-1, the J gene TRBJ2-4; 8 bases fit TRBD2. CDR1 and CDR2 from the germline V gene are DFQATT and SNEGSKA (reference sequence). The CDR3 spans 17 residues. J lost 4 bases, V lost 0 bases, and 11 bases had no gene match. The CDR3 region is CSARDQAGGSKKNIQYF. CDR3 in DNA: TGCAGTGCTAGAGATCAGGCGGGAGGATCCAAGAAAAACATTCAGTACTTC.

Regarding this clonotype: This clone may be a read error of a much larger clone one base away. J is TRBJ2-5 and V is TRBV5-1, with 8 bases that match TRBD2. Germline lookup yields CDR1 SGHRS and CDR2 YFSETQ. This CDR3 is built from 15 residues. The CDR3 is CASLASVAGIETRYF. CDR3 DNA: TGCGCCAGCCTGGCTTCGGTAGCGGGAATCGAGACCCGGTACTTC.

This clonotype has ten or more counts. This chain links TRBV12-3 or TRBV12-4 with TRBJ1-6, with D unresolved. CDR3 length equals 14 residues. V was pared by 1 base and J by 6 bases, with 7 bases between. Here the CDR3 DNA reads TGTGCCAGCAGTTTAGGGCAGTCTAATTCACCCCTCCACTTT. This translates into CASSLGQSNSPLHF.

This clonotype was detected only a few times. V usage is TRBV28 and J usage is TRBJ2-7, with TRBD2 as a possible D gene (6 bases). This CDR3 has 13 residues. V was cut by 6 bases and J by 4 bases, with 13 bases left in between. CDR1 MDHEN and CDR2 SYDVKM come from the germline V gene. CDR3 DNA: TGTGCCAGCAGCCGCTCGGAGGGGTACGAGCAGTACTTC. Its protein is CASSRSEGYEQYF.

Many counts were recorded for this clonotype. The chain combines TRBV19 with TRBJ1-5; no clear D gene. The CDR3 runs 15 residues. V lost 3 bases, J lost 1 base, and 10 bases lay in between. Germline V gene sequence: CDR1 LNHDA, CDR2 SQIVND (reference sequence). The CDR3 region is CASSMTAQSNQPQHF. CDR3 in DNA: TGTGCCAGTAGTATGACGGCCCAAAGCAATCAGCCCCAGCATTTT. The full variable domain, its missing parts supplied by reference TRBV19 and TRBJ1-5, is DGGITQSPKYLFRKEGQNVTLSCEQNLNHDAMYWYRQDPGQGLRLIYYSQIVNDFQKGDIAEGYSVSREKKESFPLTVTSAQKNPTAFYLCASSMTAQSNQPQHFGDGTRLSIL.

This clonotype was counted once. The chain employs TRBV12-3 or TRBV12-4 and TRBJ1-5; no firm D call. V lost 6 bases and J 5 bases, leaving 8 bases between the germline ends. This CDR3 is 12 amino acids long. CDR3 nucleotide sequence: TGTGCCAGCAGCCGGGAGTATCAGCCCCAGCATTTT. It specifies CASSREYQPQHF.

This clonotype was recorded many times. The gene calls are TRBV2 and TRBJ2-4; D is unclear. The CDR3 runs 12 residues. V shed 5 bases and J shed 6 bases, with 8 bases lying between them. CDR1 SNHLY and CDR2 FYNNEI come from the germline V gene. In DNA, the CDR3 is TGTGCCAGCAGTTTTCGACCAAACATTCAGTACTTC. The encoded protein is CASSFRPNIQYF. The full variable domain, its missing parts supplied by reference TRBV2 and TRBJ2-4, is EPEVTQTPSHQVTQMGQEVILRCVPISNHLYFYWYRQILGQKVEFLVSFYNNEISEKSEIFDDQFSVERPDGSNFTLKIRSTKLEDSAMYFCASSFRPNIQYFGAGTRLSVL.

This clonotype was seen many times. The chain joins TRBV28 to TRBJ1-3; TRBD1 is a possible D gene (6 bases). Per the germline V gene, CDR1 is MDHEN and CDR2 is SYDVKM. The CDR3 has 16 residues. The germline V and J ends were trimmed by 1 base and 4 bases, with 14 bases remaining between them. The CDR3 DNA sequence: TGTGCCAGCAGTTTATTCGAACCAGGGGTCGGAAACACCATATATTTT. Protein sequence: CASSLFEPGVGNTIYF.

This clonotype was observed many times. The V gene is TRBV6-2 or TRBV6-3, the J gene TRBJ1-5; D unclear. The CDR3 totals 14 residues. Germline CDR1 MNHEY, CDR2 SVGEGT. Trimming stripped 7 bases from V and 0 bases from J, with 10 bases between. The DNA of the CDR3 is TGTGCCAGCAACGGGATATTTAGCAATCAGCCCCAGCATTTT. This sequence encodes CASNGIFSNQPQHF.

To note about this clonotype: A much larger clone sits a single nucleotide away, making a read error possible. The gene calls are TRBV11-1 and TRBJ2-3; 9 bases are shared with TRBD1. The germline V gene encodes CDR1 SGHAT and CDR2 FQDESV (reference sequence). The J segment lost 5 bases and the V segment lost 9 bases, leaving 9 bases of the junction unmatched. The CDR3 has 14 residues. In nucleotides, the CDR3 is TGTGCCAGTAGTTCCGGGACAGGGCGAGATACGCAGTATTTT. Its protein is CASSSGTGRDTQYF.

The chain carries TRBV6-2 or TRBV6-3 and TRBJ2-7, with D tentatively TRBD1 (7 bases). CDR3 length equals 15 residues. V was shortened by 6 bases and J by 2 bases, with 17 bases between the two germline ends. Germline CDR1 and CDR2: MNHEY and SVGEGT. This CDR3 is CASRGQGGSTYEQYF. The CDR3 region has the DNA TGTGCCAGCAGGGGGCAGGGGGGATCCACCTACGAGCAGTACTTC.

V usage is TRBV28 and J usage is TRBJ2-7; no clear D gene. The CDR3 contains 14 residues. CDR1 is MDHEN, CDR2 SYDVKM, per germline. V lost 6 bases and J lost 0, with 12 bases in between. CDR3 sequence (DNA): TGTGCCAGCAGGTCGACGGCAAGCTCCTACGAGCAGTACTTC. This sequence encodes CASRSTASSYEQYF.

This clonotype was seen repeatedly, ten times or more. This rearrangement joins TRBV6-1 to TRBJ1-1; D is unclear. The germline V gene has CDR1 MNHNS and CDR2 SASEGT. This CDR3 is built from 14 residues. V lost 10 bases and J 4 bases, leaving 19 bases between the germline ends. CDR3 protein: CATRIGAPGTEAFF. The CDR3 region has the DNA TGTGCCACCCGGATTGGAGCGCCGGGCACTGAAGCTTTCTTT.

This clonotype showed up many times. The rearrangement uses TRBV29-1 and TRBJ2-7; no clear D. Trimming shortened V by 1 base and J by 6 bases, and 19 bases separated the two germline ends. CDR3 size: 15 residues. In germline, CDR1 is SQVTM, CDR2 ANQGSEA. In DNA, the CDR3 is TGCAGCGTTGAAGTTCTACAGTCCCCCTCGTTCGAGCAGTACTTC. Protein sequence: CSVEVLQSPSFEQYF.